The 26 T cell receptor beta chains in this list originate from one sample, sequenced in a study of blood T cell repertoires in COVID-19. Libraries were prepared by immunoSEQ multiplex PCR; TCRdb keeps only in-frame clonotypes and omits some of them. The repertoire holds tens of thousands of clones, with roughly 86% as singletons. Sequenced sample: peripheral blood. These TCRs come from a man aged 80 or over with active or convalescent COVID-19.

This clone was seen once. This chain joins TRBV7-9 and TRBJ1-4; a possible D gene is TRBD1 (5 bases). The CDR3 contains 17 residues. The V end lost 1 base, the J end lost 4 bases, and 16 bases lay between the germline ends. CDR1 and CDR2 (germline): SEHNR, FQNEAQ (reference sequence). CDR3 amino acids: CASSLDTGPASNEKLFF. The CDR3 nucleotides read TGTGCCAGCAGCTTAGATACAGGCCCGGCGAGTAATGAAAAACTGTTTTTT.

This clone was recorded a few times. This CDR3 is CSVVGQGAAEAFF. In DNA, the CDR3 is TGCAGCGTCGTGGGACAGGGGGCTGCTGAAGCTTTCTTT. The chain couples TRBV29-1 to TRBJ1-1; 12 bases agree with TRBD1. The germline V gene has CDR1 SQVTM and CDR2 ANQGSEA. With 6 bases clipped from V and 6 bases from J, the junction kept 5 bases outside the gene matches. This CDR3 is 13 amino acids long.

This clone was detected a few times. The CDR3 protein is CASSFPGVRGEKLFF. The CDR3, as DNA: TGTGCCAGTAGTTTCCCGGGGGTTAGGGGTGAAAAACTGTTTTTT. J is TRBJ1-4 and V is TRBV19; possible D gene TRBD1, 5 bases. V shed 5 bases and J shed 7 bases, with 17 bases lying between them. Germline CDR1 is LNHDA and CDR2 is SQIVND (reference sequence). This CDR3 spans 15 amino acids. Drawing the rest from reference TRBV19 and TRBJ1-4, the complete variable domain is DGGITQSPKYLFRKEGQNVTLSCEQNLNHDAMYWYRQDPGQGLRLIYYSQIVNDFQKGDIAEGYSVSREKKESFPLTVTSAQKNPTAFYLCASSFPGVRGEKLFFGSGTQLSVL.

This rearrangement joins TRBV5-4 to TRBJ1-1; maybe TRBD1 (5 bases). Germline V lookup: CDR1 SGHNT, CDR2 YYREEE (reference sequence). V was pared by 4 bases and J by 3 bases, with 13 bases between. The CDR3 consists of 14 residues. The CDR3 nucleotides read TGTGCCAGCAGCCAGGCGGGGGGGGACACTGAAGCTTTCTTT. Translating it yields CASSQAGGDTEAFF.

This chain joins TRBV3-1 (or the pseudogene TRBV3-2) and TRBJ1-5, with no clear D. CDR3 size: 13 residues. In germline, CDR1 is LGHDT, CDR2 YNNKEL (reference sequence). V was shortened by 4 bases and J by 6 bases, with 10 bases between the two germline ends. CDR3 DNA: TGTGCCAGCAGCCCGGCAGGAGGTCAGCCCCAGCATTTT. Protein product: CASSPAGGQPQHF.

The chain joins TRBV7-2 to TRBJ2-1; 10 bases are a match to TRBD2. With V trimmed by 5 bases and J by 2 bases, 9 bases remained unmatched. The CDR3 has 17 residues. CDR1 SGHTA and CDR2 FQGNSA come from the germline V gene. The CDR3 DNA sequence: TGTGCCAGCAGCCCACACAAACTAGCGGGAACCTACAATGAGCAGTTCTTC. Residues: CASSPHKLAGTYNEQFF.

The gene calls are TRBV9 and TRBJ2-2; TRBD1 might be the D (5 bases). Germline V gene sequence: CDR1 SGDLS, CDR2 YYNGEE. CDR3 length: 15 amino acids. V was clipped by 2 bases and J by 3 bases, with 11 bases between them. The CDR3 DNA is TGTGCCAGCAGCGTGAGTGGGGCGGACACCGGGGAGCTGTTTTTT. This encodes CASSVSGADTGELFF.

The V gene is TRBV9, the J gene TRBJ2-1, with no clear D. CDR1 and CDR2 from the germline V gene are SGDLS and YYNGEE. Trimming took 2 bases from V and 8 from J, leaving 5 bases between them. CDR3 length equals 11 residues. This CDR3 reads CASSVGDEQFF. The CDR3 DNA is TGTGCCAGCAGCGTGGGCGATGAGCAGTTCTTC. Filled out from reference TRBV9 and TRBJ2-1, the complete variable domain reads DSGVTQTPKHLITATGQRVTLRCSPRSGDLSVYWYQQSLDQGLQFLIQYYNGEERAKGNILERFSAQQFPDLHSELNLSSLELGDSALYFCASSVGDEQFFGPGTRLTVL.

This rearrangement joins TRBV7-8 to TRBJ2-7; 7 bases map to TRBD1. This CDR3 comprises 13 residues. In germline, CDR1 is SGHVS, CDR2 FQNEAQ. V shed 3 bases, J shed 3 bases, and the junction held 2 bases outside the gene matches. The CDR3 DNA reads as TGTGCCAGCAGCTTGGACAGGCGCTACGAGCAGTACTTC. Translating it yields CASSLDRRYEQYF. The variable domain in full, completed from reference TRBV7-8 and TRBJ2-7, reads GAGVSQSPRYKVAKRGQDVALRCDPISGHVSLFWYQQALGQGPEFLTYFQNEAQLDKSGLPSDRFFAERPEGSVSTLKIQRTQQEDSAVYLCASSLDRRYEQYFGPGTRLTVT.

The rearrangement links TRBV28 to TRBJ1-5; TRBD1 is a possible D gene (5 bases). Trimming removed 2 bases from V and 2 bases from J, with 13 bases in between. Germline CDR1 reads MDHEN; CDR2 reads SYDVKM. This CDR3 region has 16 residues. CDR3 in DNA: TGTGCCAGCAGTTTAGTGGTAGGGGAGGGCAATCAGCCCCAGCATTTT. This codes for CASSLVVGEGNQPQHF.

This clone appeared once. The V gene is TRBV30, the J gene TRBJ2-3; D ambiguous. Germline V gives CDR1 GTSNPN, CDR2 SVGIG (reference sequence). The CDR3 runs 12 residues. V shed 3 bases and J shed 2 bases, with 6 bases lying between them. CDR3 in DNA: TGTGCCTGGAGGGCATACACAGATACGCAGTATTTT. Encoded protein: CAWRAYTDTQYF. Full variable domain (remainder filled in from reference TRBV30 and TRBJ2-3): SQTIHQWPATLVQPVGSPLSLECTVEGTSNPNLYWYRQAAGRGLQLLFYSVGIGQISSEVPQNLSASRPQDRQFILSSKKLLLSDSGFYLCAWRAYTDTQYFGPGTRLTVL.

The V gene is TRBV6-4, the J gene TRBJ2-7; TRBD2 matches at 10 bases. Germline trimming cut 3 bases from V and 0 bases from J; bases unmatched to any gene: 5. CDR3 size: 16 residues. Germline CDR1 MRHNA, CDR2 SNTAGT. Here the CDR3 DNA reads TGTGCCAGCAGTGAAGAGGCTAGCGGGAGCTCCTACGAGCAGTACTTC. This codes for CASSEEASGSSYEQYF.

The chain links TRBV11-3 to TRBJ1-2; D unresolved. Germline-derived CDR1 and CDR2 are SGHNT and YENEEA. CDR3 size: 15 residues. Trimming pared 0 bases from V and 5 bases from J, leaving 13 bases between. DNA for the CDR3: TGTGCCAGCAGCTTAGAGGGCGTACCTCGGTATGGCTACACCTTC. Its translation: CASSLEGVPRYGYTF.

The chain recombines TRBV28 with TRBJ2-7; 7 positions agree with TRBD2. The ends lost 6 bases at V and 3 bases at J; junction bases unmatched: 11. Germline assignment: CDR1 MDHEN and CDR2 SYDVKM. This CDR3 is built from 15 residues. Here the CDR3 DNA reads TGTGCCAGCAGATCCTCTAGCGGAAACCTCTACGAGCAGTACTTC. Its protein is CASRSSSGNLYEQYF.

There are a few counts of this clone. The V and J genes are TRBV11-3 and TRBJ1-1; D remains ambiguous. Germline CDR1 and CDR2: SGHNT and YENEEA. The length of the CDR3 is 14 residues. Trimming pared 7 bases from V and 0 bases from J, leaving 12 bases between. The CDR3 sequence is CASTRGSLNTEAFF. CDR3 nucleotide sequence: TGTGCCAGCACGCGGGGAAGCCTGAACACTGAAGCTTTCTTT. The whole variable domain, remainder taken from reference TRBV11-3 and TRBJ1-1, is EAGVVQSPRYKIIEKKQPVAFWCNPISGHNTLYWYLQNLGQGPELLIRYENEEAVDDSQLPKDRFSAERLKGVDSTLKIQPAELGDSAVYLCASTRGSLNTEAFFGQGTRLTVV.

This rearrangement joins TRBV3-1 (or the pseudogene TRBV3-2) to TRBJ2-5, with D tentatively TRBD1 (5 bases). This CDR3 comprises 15 residues. The ends were cut back, 4 bases at V and 2 bases at J, with 14 bases in the middle. From germline, CDR1 is LGHDT and CDR2 YNNKEL (reference sequence). DNA for the CDR3: TGTGCCAGCAGCCCGGGTAGGGGAATACAAGAGACCCAGTACTTC. It yields the protein CASSPGRGIQETQYF.

The genes are TRBV19 and TRBJ2-3; D may be TRBD2 (5 bases). The CDR3 consists of 14 residues. The V gene lost 3 bases and the J gene lost 2 bases, with 9 bases spanning the gap. Germline V gene lookup returns CDR1 LNHDA and CDR2 SQIVND (reference sequence). This CDR3 is CASSITGSTDTQYF. The CDR3 nucleotides read TGTGCCAGTAGTATCACGGGGTCCACAGATACGCAGTATTTT.

The DNA for the CDR3 is TGTGCCAGTAGTATTGTAGGGACTAGCGGATACAATGAGCAGTTCTTC. Amino acids: CASSIVGTSGYNEQFF. The genes are TRBV19 and TRBJ2-1; TRBD2 aligns across 11 bases. CDR1 is LNHDA and CDR2 is SQIVND in the germline V gene (reference sequence). The CDR3 runs to 16 residues. J was trimmed by 4 bases and V by 3 bases; bases with no gene match: 5.

The CDR3: CASTAGTASSNQPQHF. CDR3 nucleotide sequence: TGTGCCAGCACCGCCGGGACAGCTTCGAGCAATCAGCCCCAGCATTTT. The chain carries TRBV6-6 and TRBJ1-5; 7 bases match TRBD1. CDR3 length: 16 amino acids. V was clipped by 7 bases and J by 1 base; unmatched bases: 10. The germline V gene encodes CDR1 MNHNY and CDR2 SVGAGI (reference sequence).

The V and J genes are TRBV7-6 and TRBJ2-2, with 9 bases that match TRBD1. CDR1 and CDR2 (germline): SGHVS, FNYEAQ. CDR3 size: 18 residues. J lost 7 bases, V lost 1 base, and 13 bases had no gene match. CDR3 amino acids: CASSLGPRGQGVHGELFF. The CDR3, as DNA: TGTGCCAGCAGCTTAGGCCCCCGGGGACAGGGTGTTCACGGGGAGCTGTTTTTT.

The chain joins TRBV7-9 to TRBJ1-3, with 7 bases aligning to TRBD1. After removal of 6 bases from V and 0 bases from J, the junction contained 8 bases not matched to a gene. The CDR3 totals 16 residues. Germline V gene lookup returns CDR1 SEHNR and CDR2 FQNEAQ (reference sequence). The DNA for the CDR3 is TGTGCCAGCAGTTCCGCGGGACAGTACTCTGGAAACACCATATATTTT. This sequence encodes CASSSAGQYSGNTIYF.

The chain recombines TRBV4-2 with TRBJ2-2; the match to TRBD1 covers 10 bases. Germline V gene data show CDR1 as LGHNA and CDR2 as YNFKEQ. Unmatched junction bases numbered 5, after V lost 0 bases and J lost 4 bases. The CDR3 runs to 17 residues. CDR3 protein: CASSQDPGTGVTGELFF. DNA of the CDR3: TGTGCCAGCAGCCAAGATCCCGGGACAGGGGTCACCGGGGAGCTGTTTTTT.

This clone has more than one count but fewer than ten. The genes are TRBV4-3 and TRBJ2-5; 7 bases are a match to TRBD1. The CDR3 extends over 14 amino acids. Germline CDR1 LGHNA, CDR2 YSLEER. J gave up 5 bases and V 1 base, and 4 bases lay outside the gene matches. The CDR3 reads CASSQGQGGETQYF. The DNA of the CDR3 is TGCGCCAGCAGCCAAGGACAGGGTGGGGAGACCCAGTACTTC.

This chain uses TRBV5-1 with TRBJ2-2; 13 bases are a match to TRBD2. V was pared by 0 bases and J by 16 bases, with 6 bases of the junction left unmatched. CDR3 size: 14 residues. Germline values: CDR1 SGHRS, CDR2 YFSETQ. The CDR3 loop reads CASSLGLAGGVGFF. The CDR3 DNA reads as TGCGCCAGCAGCTTGGGACTAGCGGGAGGCGTTGGGTTTTTT.

This clone was counted a few times. The rearrangement uses TRBV19 and TRBJ1-4; TRBD1 matches 9 bases. Germline CDR1 is LNHDA and CDR2 is SQIVND (reference sequence). J lost 3 bases, V lost 6 bases, and 14 bases had no gene match. The length of the CDR3 is 18 residues. The CDR3 DNA reads TGTGCCAGTAGCCCGCAAGGACAGGGGATCGGGGCTAATGAAAAACTGTTTTTT. Residues: CASSPQGQGIGANEKLFF.

The rearrangement joins TRBV5-1 to TRBJ1-4, with no clear D. The CDR3 extends over 13 amino acids. Germline V gene data show CDR1 as SGHRS and CDR2 as YFSETQ. Trimming took 0 bases from V and 5 from J, leaving 5 bases between them. The CDR3: CASSLAQNEKLFF. CDR3 nucleotide sequence: TGCGCCAGCAGCTTGGCCCAAAATGAAAAACTGTTTTTT.